The 8 T cell receptor beta chains below were found in one sample sequenced in a study of patients and donors after allogeneic stem cell transplantation. A single record per CDR3 protein comes from TCRdb applying MiXCR to the RT-PCR reads. This sample has 25,000 to 30,000 distinct CDR3 sequences, with approximately 8.8% found just once. The sequenced sample consisted of blood, either unsorted or a sorted T cell fraction (not recorded which). The receptors stem from a human donor who was either an allogeneic HSCT recipient or a stem cell or donor lymphocyte infusion donor (not recorded which). It is not recorded whose cells these are; they may come from a transplant donor.

This clonotype occurred many times. The rearrangement links TRBV15 to TRBJ2-5, with a possible D match to TRBD1 (5 bases). This CDR3 is 15 amino acids long. The germline CDR1 and CDR2 sequences are LNHNV and YYDKDF (reference sequence). With 1 base removed from V and 1 base from J, the gap between germline ends came to 10 bases. The CDR3 nucleotides read TGTGCCACCAGCAGAGGAGACAGTCCCCAAGAGACCCAGTACTTC. Translated: CATSRGDSPQETQYF.

This clonotype turned up a few times. V is TRBV10-2 and J is TRBJ1-3; D gene uncertain. The ends were cut back, 7 bases at V and 0 bases at J, with 4 bases in the middle. The length of the CDR3 is 12 residues. CDR1 is WSHSY and CDR2 is SAAADI in the germline V gene. The CDR3 loop is CASMGSGNTIYF. The CDR3 coding sequence is TGCGCCAGCATGGGCTCTGGAAACACCATATATTTT.

This sequence joins TRBV5-1 and TRBJ1-4, with TRBD1 matching 10 bases. CDR1 SGHRS and CDR2 YFSETQ come from the germline V gene. V lost 4 bases, J lost 6 bases, and 9 bases stayed unmatched. The CDR3 extends over 16 amino acids. As DNA, the CDR3 is TGCGCCAGCAGCGTCGGGACAGGGGCGGGAGATGAAAAACTGTTTTTT. Encoded protein: CASSVGTGAGDEKLFF.

The chain uses TRBV6-1 and TRBJ2-2; 8 bases fit TRBD1. The V gene's germline CDR1 is MNHNS and CDR2 SASEGT. The CDR3 is 14 residues long. V shed 5 bases and J 5 bases; nucleotides not matched to a gene: 4. CDR3 sequence (DNA): TGTGCCAGCAGTACAGGGGGAAGGACCGGGGAGCTGTTTTTT. Its translation: CASSTGGRTGELFF.

This clonotype was counted between two and nine times. The chain combines TRBV6-5 with TRBJ2-2; D gene uncertain. Germline V gene lookup returns CDR1 MNHEY and CDR2 SVGAGI. The CDR3 is made up of 13 amino acids. V gave up 0 bases and J gave up 4 bases, with 3 bases separating them. The CDR3 DNA sequence: TGTGCCAGCAGTTACTCGAGCACCGGGGAGCTGTTTTTT. Its protein product is CASSYSSTGELFF.

The CDR3 nucleotides are TGTGCCACCAGCTCCTCACCTCGGGATACGCAGTATTTT. It specifies CATSSSPRDTQYF. V usage is TRBV15 and J usage is TRBJ2-3; D is unclear. The CDR3 length is 13 residues. Trimming cost V 5 bases and J 6 bases, with 12 bases left between them. Per germline, CDR1 LNHNV and CDR2 YYDKDF (reference sequence).

The chain employs TRBV28 and TRBJ1-4; no definite D call. Germline values: CDR1 MDHEN, CDR2 SYDVKM. The CDR3 is 12 residues long. The ends were cut back, 9 bases at V and 3 bases at J, with 8 bases in the middle. The DNA for the CDR3 is TGTGCCAGTGCAGAACCTAATGAAAAACTGTTTTTT. This gives the protein CASAEPNEKLFF.

This clonotype was detected ten times or more. The rearrangement uses TRBV27 and TRBJ2-1, with D perhaps matching TRBD2 (5 bases). This CDR3 comprises 14 residues. Per the germline V gene, CDR1 is MNHEY and CDR2 is SMNVEV (reference sequence). V dropped 6 bases and J dropped 7 bases, with 16 bases sitting between them. The CDR3 protein is CASSRNGVGNEQFF. The CDR3 DNA follows: TGTGCCAGCAGCAGAAACGGGGTAGGAAATGAGCAGTTCTTC.